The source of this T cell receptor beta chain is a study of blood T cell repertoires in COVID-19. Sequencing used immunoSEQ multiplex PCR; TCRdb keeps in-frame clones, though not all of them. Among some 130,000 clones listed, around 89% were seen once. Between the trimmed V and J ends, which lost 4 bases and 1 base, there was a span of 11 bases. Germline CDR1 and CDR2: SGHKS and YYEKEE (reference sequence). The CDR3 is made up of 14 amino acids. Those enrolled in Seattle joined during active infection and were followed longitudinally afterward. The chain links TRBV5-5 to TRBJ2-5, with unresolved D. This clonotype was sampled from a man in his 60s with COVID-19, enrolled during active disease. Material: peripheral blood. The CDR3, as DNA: TGTGCCAGCAGCCGACGAGGCCTCCAAGAGACCCAGTACTTC. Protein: CASSRRGLQETQYF.